What follows describes a single TCR beta chain. The data were obtained in a study of Tregs in tolerant kidney transplant recipients. Libraries were prepared by immunoSEQ multiplex PCR; TCRdb keeps only in-frame clonotypes and omits some of them. The top ten clones hold approximately 0.35% of a sample with under 95,000 clones, 91% of them seen once. Trimming left V 3 bases short and J 3 bases short, with 12 bases between. Per germline, CDR1 MDHEN and CDR2 SYDVKM. This CDR3 is 14 amino acids long. This sequence joins TRBV28 and TRBJ2-7; D uncertain. The sample was Tregs from blood, taken before the transplant. The source of this sequence is a human donor who received a combined kidney and bone marrow transplant. The CDR3 is CASSLPGLLYEQYF. The CDR3 DNA reads as TGTGCCAGCAGTTTGCCCGGGCTCCTCTACGAGCAGTACTTC.